The 27 T cell receptor beta chains below all came from one sample that was sequenced in a study of lymphopenia after photon versus proton radiotherapy. The assay was immunoSEQ multiplex PCR, and TCRdb's table has in-frame clones only and misses some. The repertoire has 15,000 to 20,000 clones, about 92% of them found once; the top ten carry roughly 1.8%. The sequencing here drew on peripheral blood, taken from a patient treated with photon-based radiotherapy. Source of these receptors: a woman aged 40 to 55 with cholangiocarcinoma.

The V call is TRBV2, the J call TRBJ1-2, with D perhaps matching TRBD1 (5 bases). Trimming removed 6 bases from V and 0 bases from J, with 8 bases in between. The CDR3 loop spans 13 amino acids. CDR1 SNHLY and CDR2 FYNNEI come from the germline V gene. This CDR3 reads CASRSDTNYGYTF. The CDR3 region has the DNA TGTGCCAGCAGGTCGGACACTAACTATGGCTACACCTTC.

The rearrangement uses TRBV2 and TRBJ1-6; D possibly corresponds to TRBD1 (6 bases). The CDR3 consists of 13 residues. Trimming shortened V by 8 bases and J by 9 bases, and 14 bases separated the two germline ends. Germline V gives CDR1 SNHLY, CDR2 FYNNEI. CDR3 residues: CASRGGAFSPLHF. As DNA, the CDR3 is TGTGCCAGCCGGGGGGGGGCGTTTTCACCCCTCCACTTT.

This rearrangement joins TRBV29-1 to TRBJ1-2; 7 positions agree with TRBD1. From germline, CDR1 is SQVTM and CDR2 ANQGSEA. The trim removed 1 base at V and 3 bases at J, leaving 5 bases unmatched. This CDR3 has 14 residues. The CDR3 DNA follows: TGCAGCGTTGAAGCTACGGACAGGCACTATGGCTACACCTTC. The encoded protein is CSVEATDRHYGYTF.

This chain uses TRBV15 with TRBJ2-2; D tentatively reads TRBD1 or TRBD2 (5 bases each). The ends were cut back, 0 bases at V and 3 bases at J, with 8 bases in the middle. There are 15 residues in the CDR3. Germline V lookup: CDR1 LNHNV, CDR2 YYDKDF (reference sequence). CDR3 nucleotide sequence: TGTGCCACCAGCAGAGAACTGGGGGACACCGGGGAGCTGTTTTTT. Residues: CATSRELGDTGELFF.

DNA for the CDR3: TGTGCCAGCCACGACCGTCCCCACGAGCAGTACTTC. Amino acids: CASHDRPHEQYF. The V and J genes are TRBV28 and TRBJ2-7; D is undetermined. CDR1 MDHEN and CDR2 SYDVKM come from the germline V gene. The CDR3 runs 12 residues. Deletions cut 8 bases from V and 5 bases from J, with 13 bases between.

The V call is TRBV7-2, the J call TRBJ2-3, with D unclear. V was shortened by 1 base and J by 1 base, with 12 bases between the two germline ends. The CDR3 length is 16 residues. The germline V gene encodes CDR1 SGHTA and CDR2 FQGNSA. CDR3 DNA: TGTGCCAGCAGCTTAGAAACCGTTCGGGGCACAGATACGCAGTATTTT. This encodes CASSLETVRGTDTQYF.

V and J are TRBV7-8 and TRBJ1-1, with D unresolved. V was shortened by 5 bases and J by 7 bases, with 17 bases between the two germline ends. Germline assignment: CDR1 SGHVS and CDR2 FQNEAQ. The CDR3 runs to 14 residues. The chain's CDR3 is CASSDQTGDGEAFF. CDR3 DNA sequence: TGTGCCAGCAGCGATCAAACGGGTGACGGTGAAGCTTTCTTT.

J is TRBJ1-1 and V is TRBV19; D not certain. CDR1 LNHDA and CDR2 SQIVND come from the germline V gene (reference sequence). The CDR3 sequence is 13 residues long. Trimming left V 11 bases short and J 1 base short, with 14 bases between. The DNA for the CDR3 is TGTGCCGCGAGACTTCAAGGGAACACTGAAGCTTTCTTT. Protein product: CAARLQGNTEAFF. Full variable domain (remainder filled in from reference TRBV19 and TRBJ1-1): DGGITQSPKYLFRKEGQNVTLSCEQNLNHDAMYWYRQDPGQGLRLIYYSQIVNDFQKGDIAEGYSVSREKKESFPLTVTSAQKNPTAFYLCAARLQGNTEAFFGQGTRLTVV.

The chain uses TRBV12-5 and TRBJ2-1, with 7 bases identical to TRBD2. Germline CDR1 LGHNT, CDR2 FRNRAP. The CDR3 totals 16 residues. V lost 0 bases and J lost 3; bases outside the gene matches: 5. In nucleotides, the CDR3 is TGTGCTAGTGGTTTGGTATTGGCTAGCGGCTACAATGAGCAGTTCTTC. This codes for CASGLVLASGYNEQFF.

The V and J genes are TRBV7-2 and TRBJ2-6; perhaps TRBD1 as D (6 bases). With 5 bases removed from V and 0 bases from J, the gap between germline ends came to 17 bases. CDR3 length: 18 amino acids. Per the germline V gene, CDR1 is SGHTA and CDR2 is FQGNSA. Written as DNA, the CDR3 is TGTGCCAGCAGCCAAACCGGACAGAAAAGCTCTGGGGCCAACGTCCTGACTTTC. This sequence encodes CASSQTGQKSSGANVLTF.

This chain connects TRBV28 to TRBJ1-6; D unresolved. Trimming pared 2 bases from V and 10 bases from J, leaving 12 bases between. The CDR3 covers 14 residues. CDR1 is MDHEN, CDR2 SYDVKM, per germline. CDR3 sequence reads: CASSLGSVGSPLHF. As DNA, the CDR3 is TGTGCCAGCAGTTTAGGGTCAGTGGGCTCACCCCTCCACTTT.

The CDR3 loop reads CASTPTGNQETQYF. The DNA for the CDR3 is TGCGCCAGCACCCCGACAGGGAACCAAGAGACCCAGTACTTC. The chain recombines TRBV10-2 with TRBJ2-5, with 7 bases matching TRBD1. CDR1 is WSHSY, CDR2 SAAADI, per germline. The CDR3 loop spans 14 amino acids. V trimming: 7 bases; J trimming: 0 bases; junction bases outside the gene matches: 5.

The rearrangement uses TRBV7-3 and TRBJ2-3, with 9 bases identical to TRBD2. The V gene end was trimmed by 2 bases and the J gene end by 0 bases; junction bases not matched to a gene: 0. The CDR3 sequence is 15 residues long. Per the germline V gene, CDR1 is SGHTA and CDR2 is FQGTGA. The chain's CDR3 is CASSLAGGSTDTQYF. The CDR3 coding sequence is TGTGCCAGCAGCTTAGCGGGGGGGAGCACAGATACGCAGTATTTT.

The chain has TRBV11-3 and TRBJ2-5; D is ambiguous. This CDR3 contains 13 residues. V gave up 3 bases and J gave up 4 bases, with 9 bases separating them. Per germline, CDR1 SGHNT and CDR2 YENEEA. Here the CDR3 DNA reads TGTGCCAGCAGCTTGCGGAGCCGAGAGACCCAGTACTTC. Its protein product is CASSLRSRETQYF. The full variable domain, completed using reference TRBV11-3 and TRBJ2-5, is EAGVVQSPRYKIIEKKQPVAFWCNPISGHNTLYWYLQNLGQGPELLIRYENEEAVDDSQLPKDRFSAERLKGVDSTLKIQPAELGDSAVYLCASSLRSRETQYFGPGTRLLVL.

The chain joins TRBV2 to TRBJ2-4; D not resolved. The ends were cut back, 6 bases at V and 8 bases at J, with 23 bases in the middle. Germline values: CDR1 SNHLY, CDR2 FYNNEI. CDR3 length: 16 residues. The CDR3: CASRRQLSPGWDIQYF. The CDR3 coding sequence is TGTGCCAGCAGACGCCAACTGTCCCCGGGTTGGGACATTCAGTACTTC.

A remark on this clone: One junction end disagrees with the germline gene, perhaps due to a read error. The chain combines TRBV5-6 with TRBJ1-6; 7 positions agree with TRBD1. This CDR3 has 14 residues. Looked up from germline, CDR1 is SGHDT and CDR2 is YYEEEE. The CDR3 DNA reads TGTGCCAGCAGGTTGGGGACAGAAAATTCACCCCTCCACTTT. Amino acids: CASRLGTENSPLHF.

The rearrangement joins TRBV5-4 to TRBJ1-2; D is unresolved. Trimming left V 4 bases short and J 1 base short, with 14 bases between. CDR1 is SGHNT and CDR2 is YYREEE in the germline V gene (reference sequence). CDR3 length: 15 amino acids. CDR3 in amino acids: CASSPPTAFNYGYTF. The CDR3 DNA reads TGTGCCAGCAGCCCGCCCACCGCCTTTAACTATGGCTACACCTTC.

The V gene is TRBV14, the J gene TRBJ2-2; maybe TRBD2 (6 bases). This CDR3 region has 15 residues. The germline V gene has CDR1 SGHDN and CDR2 FVKESK. Trimming shortened V by 4 bases and J by 6 bases, and 15 bases separated the two germline ends. The CDR3 DNA follows: TGTGCCAGCAGCCCCCAGGGACTTCCCTCCGGGGAGCTGTTTTTT. Protein: CASSPQGLPSGELFF.

V gene TRBV25-1 combines with J gene TRBJ2-7; the D gene is possibly TRBD2 (6 bases). The ends were cut back, 3 bases at V and 4 bases at J, with 13 bases in the middle. CDR3 length equals 14 residues. Germline loops: CDR1 MGHDK, CDR2 SYGVNS. The chain's CDR3 is CASSDAGKVYEQYF. For the CDR3, the DNA is TGTGCCAGCAGTGACGCGGGGAAAGTTTACGAGCAGTACTTC.

The chain joins TRBV11-1 to TRBJ1-1, with D maybe TRBD1 (5 bases). V lost 5 bases, J lost 7 bases, and 8 bases lay in between. The germline CDR1 and CDR2 sequences are SGHAT and FQDESV (reference sequence). There are 11 residues in the CDR3. CDR3 loop: CASSQGNEAFF. CDR3 coding DNA: TGTGCCAGCAGCCAGGGTAATGAAGCTTTCTTT.

This clone was detected a few times. The V gene is TRBV7-2, the J gene TRBJ1-2; 7 bases are shared with TRBD1. The CDR3 is made up of 18 amino acids. After removal of 1 base from V and 2 bases from J, the junction contained 13 bases not matched to a gene. Per the germline V gene, CDR1 is SGHTA and CDR2 is FQGNSA. CDR3 nucleotide sequence: TGTGCCAGCAGCTTAGTATCTGTGTTCAGGGGGGCGAACTATGGCTACACCTTC. Translating gives CASSLVSVFRGANYGYTF.

V gene TRBV5-4 combines with J gene TRBJ2-3; no firm D call. Between the trimmed V and J ends, which lost 0 bases and 3 bases, there was a span of 8 bases. The CDR3 is 14 residues long. Germline V gene data show CDR1 as SGHNT and CDR2 as YYREEE (reference sequence). CDR3 residues: CASSLDSQTDTQYF. DNA of the CDR3: TGTGCCAGCAGCTTGGATTCACAAACAGATACGCAGTATTTT.

The chain has TRBV19 and TRBJ1-1; a weak D match, TRBD1 (5 bases). Germline CDR1 and CDR2: LNHDA and SQIVND (reference sequence). The CDR3 sequence is 17 residues long. The ends were cut back, 6 bases at V and 0 bases at J, with 20 bases in the middle. CDR3 DNA sequence: TGTGCCAGTAGCGAAGGGGCTATCAGATCAATGAACACTGAAGCTTTCTTT. Protein: CASSEGAIRSMNTEAFF.

This clone was seen just once. This chain joins TRBV5-1 and TRBJ2-7, with D hard to call. This CDR3 is built from 16 residues. Germline CDR1 and CDR2: SGHRS and YFSETQ. V lost 0 bases and J lost 4, with 17 bases in between. CDR3 DNA sequence: TGCGCCAGCAGCTTGGGGGGAACACCCAGCTTATACGAGCAGTACTTC. This codes for CASSLGGTPSLYEQYF.

The CDR3 here is CASRRQTSSNQPQHF. The CDR3 DNA sequence: TGTGCCAGTAGGAGACAGACATCTAGCAATCAGCCCCAGCATTTT. This chain connects TRBV19 to TRBJ1-5; D is perhaps TRBD1 (5 bases). Trimming stripped 6 bases from V and 0 bases from J, with 12 bases between. The length of the CDR3 is 15 residues. The germline gives CDR1 LNHDA, CDR2 SQIVND (reference sequence).

V and J are TRBV10-1 and TRBJ1-1, with D uncertain. Trimming shortened V by 2 bases and J by 1 base, and 8 bases separated the two germline ends. The CDR3 has 14 amino acids. Germline assignment: CDR1 WNHNN and CDR2 SYGVQD (reference sequence). In nucleotides, the CDR3 is TGCGCCAGCAGTGAGACGAGAACGAACACTGAAGCTTTCTTT. Amino acids: CASSETRTNTEAFF.

This clone was counted once. The V call is TRBV5-1, the J call TRBJ2-7; no firm D call. Trimming removed 0 bases from V and 6 bases from J, with 1 base in between. Germline loops: CDR1 SGHRS, CDR2 YFSETQ. The CDR3 length is 10 residues. The DNA of the CDR3 is TGCGCCAGCAGCTTGGTCGAGCAGTACTTC. The encoded protein is CASSLVEQYF.